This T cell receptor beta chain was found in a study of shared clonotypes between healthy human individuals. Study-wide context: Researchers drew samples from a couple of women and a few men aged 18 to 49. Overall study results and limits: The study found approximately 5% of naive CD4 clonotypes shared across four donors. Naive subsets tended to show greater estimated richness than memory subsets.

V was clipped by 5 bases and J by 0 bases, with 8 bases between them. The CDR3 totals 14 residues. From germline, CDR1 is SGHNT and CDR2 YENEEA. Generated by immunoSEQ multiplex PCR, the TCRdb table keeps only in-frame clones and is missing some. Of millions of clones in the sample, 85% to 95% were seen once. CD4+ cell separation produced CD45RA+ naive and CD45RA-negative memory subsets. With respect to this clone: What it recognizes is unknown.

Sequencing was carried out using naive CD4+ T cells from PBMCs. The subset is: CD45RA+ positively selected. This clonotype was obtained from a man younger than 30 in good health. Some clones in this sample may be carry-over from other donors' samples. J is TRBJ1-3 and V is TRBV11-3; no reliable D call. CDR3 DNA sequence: TGTGCCAGCAGCGAGTACAGCTCTGGAAACACCATATATTTT. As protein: CASSEYSSGNTIYF.